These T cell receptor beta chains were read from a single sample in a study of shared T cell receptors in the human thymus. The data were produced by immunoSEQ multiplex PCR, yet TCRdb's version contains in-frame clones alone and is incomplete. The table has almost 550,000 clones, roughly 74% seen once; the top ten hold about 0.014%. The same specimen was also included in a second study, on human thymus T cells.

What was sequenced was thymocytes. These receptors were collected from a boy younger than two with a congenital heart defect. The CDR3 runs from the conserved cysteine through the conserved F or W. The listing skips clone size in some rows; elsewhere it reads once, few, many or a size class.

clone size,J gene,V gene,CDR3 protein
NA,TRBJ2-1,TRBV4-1,CASSQVRGGLADTYNEQFF
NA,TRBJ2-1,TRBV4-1,CASSPPGREGKQFF
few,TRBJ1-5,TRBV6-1,CASSRRVEPQHF
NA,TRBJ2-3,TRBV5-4,CASSLWSRAVDTQYF
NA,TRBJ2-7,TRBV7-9,CASSPPGQGHEQYF
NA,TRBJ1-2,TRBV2,CASSEAQTGGPSNYGYTF
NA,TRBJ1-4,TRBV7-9,CATSPAGCEKLFF
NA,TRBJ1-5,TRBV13,CASILRYQPQHF
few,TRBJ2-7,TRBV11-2,CASGEGLASTEQYF
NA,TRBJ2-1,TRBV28,CASSPRLGQGNNNEQFF
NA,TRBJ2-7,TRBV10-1,CATNSGGPPYEQYF
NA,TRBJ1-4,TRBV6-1,CAGTAPGEKLFF
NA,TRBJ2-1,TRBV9,CASSVRSSGRGDEQFF
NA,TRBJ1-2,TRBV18,CASSLGIRGYGYTF
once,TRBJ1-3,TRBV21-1,CASSGTQGTQWDTIYF
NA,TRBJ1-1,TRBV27,CASMVIWATPRPEAFF
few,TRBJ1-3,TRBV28,CATGGACSGNTIYF
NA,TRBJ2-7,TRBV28,CASSPRGGVGYEQYF
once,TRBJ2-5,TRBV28,CASRDPGSETQYF
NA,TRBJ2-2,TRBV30,CAWRSGRGAGGSSTGELFF
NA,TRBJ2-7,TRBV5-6,CASSPTASSYEQYF
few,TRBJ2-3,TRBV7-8,CASSSRGLAGGAGTDTQYF
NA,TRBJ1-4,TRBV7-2,CASSSEHGTGGAVGEKLFF
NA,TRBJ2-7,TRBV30,CAWKLAGVHEQYF
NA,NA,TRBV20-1,CSATRPPEQYF
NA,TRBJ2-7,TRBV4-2,CASSEGGYSYEQYF
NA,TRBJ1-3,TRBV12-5,CASGNRSSGNTIYF
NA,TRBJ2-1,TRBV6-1,CASSEIELAARSYNEQFF
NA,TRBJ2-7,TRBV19,CASSAGQSSYEQYF
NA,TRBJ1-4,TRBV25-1,CASSDAQGREEKLFF
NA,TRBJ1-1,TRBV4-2,CASSQDTRGRPEAFF
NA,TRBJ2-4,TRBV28,CASSLRYFKNIQYF
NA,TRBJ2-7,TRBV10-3,CAIRVTGKGFYEQYF
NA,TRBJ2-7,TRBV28,CASSPPGLADGTANEQYF
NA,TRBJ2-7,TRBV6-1,CASSGDRVTYEQYF
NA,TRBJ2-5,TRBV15,CATSSYFTGTEETQYF
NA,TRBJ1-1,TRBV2,CAGTQGTEAFF
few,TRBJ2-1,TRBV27,CASIHPLCGTNEQFF
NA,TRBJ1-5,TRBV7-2,CASSLVRGQPQHF
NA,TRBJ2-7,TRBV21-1,CASSTHGREYVYEQYF
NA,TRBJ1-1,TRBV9,CASSVRGARNTEAFF
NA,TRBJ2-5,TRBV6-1,CASSEQRGETQYF
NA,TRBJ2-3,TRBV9,CASSVTRGPKEGAPDTQYF
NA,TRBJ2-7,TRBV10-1,CAIPPYEQYF
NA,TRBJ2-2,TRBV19,CASSTTNTGELFF
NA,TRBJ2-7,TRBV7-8,CASSRTRDGLAGDPYEQYF
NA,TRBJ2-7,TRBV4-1,CASSQGQSEGRHEQYF
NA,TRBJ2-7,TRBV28,CASSPRGFPYEQYF
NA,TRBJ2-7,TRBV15,CATSRDPATLTYEQYF
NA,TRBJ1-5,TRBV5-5,CASSHLTGLHQPQHF
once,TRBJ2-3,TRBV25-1,CASSELLAGPDTQYF
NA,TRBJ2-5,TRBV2,CASWTGTRPRETQYF